Each of the 19 T cell receptor beta chains below was sequenced from the same sample in a study of identical twins. Each CDR3 protein is one row after TCRdb ran MiXCR on the 5' RACE reads. The sample includes 400,000 to 500,000 distinct CDR3 sequences, about 18% of them seen just once. The sequencing input was naive T cells sorted from blood. The receptor source for this set is a man aged 50-59 years in good health.

The chain recombines TRBV29-1 with TRBJ2-1; the match to TRBD2 covers 7 bases. With 4 bases clipped from V and 7 bases from J, the junction kept 4 bases outside the gene matches. CDR1 and CDR2 from the germline V gene are SQVTM and ANQGSEA. This CDR3 comprises 12 residues. For the CDR3, the DNA is TGCAGCGTTGTAGTACTAGCGAATGAGCAGTTCTTC. This encodes CSVVVLANEQFF.

This clonotype was recorded many times. Here the CDR3 reads CASSKTGQRTYEQYF. CDR3 DNA: TGTGCCAGCAGTAAGACGGGACAGAGAACCTACGAGCAGTACTTC. The rearrangement uses TRBV6-1 and TRBJ2-7; 7 bases line up with TRBD1. This CDR3 contains 15 residues. Unmatched junction bases numbered 9, after V lost 5 bases and J lost 2 bases. Germline V CDR1 and CDR2: MNHNS, SASEGT.

The rearrangement uses TRBV5-1 and TRBJ2-2, with 8 bases that match TRBD1. V trimming: 4 bases; J trimming: 7 bases; junction bases outside the gene matches: 9. The CDR3 is made up of 15 amino acids. CDR1 and CDR2 (germline): SGHRS, YFSETQ. The CDR3 sequence is CASSLGSGGIGELFF. DNA for the CDR3: TGCGCCAGCAGCCTAGGCTCAGGGGGCATCGGGGAGCTGTTTTTT.

There are many counts of this clonotype. The J gene is TRBJ1-2, the V gene TRBV27, with 8 nucleotides matching TRBD1. This CDR3 spans 14 amino acids. Unmatched junction bases numbered 5, after V lost 4 bases and J lost 4 bases. Germline loops: CDR1 MNHEY, CDR2 SMNVEV (reference sequence). CDR3 sequence: CASSSIDRGYGYTF. CDR3 nucleotide sequence: TGTGCCAGCAGTTCCATTGACAGGGGCTATGGCTACACCTTC.

This clonotype was recorded at least ten times. The genes are TRBV7-6 and TRBJ2-1; D might be TRBD1 or TRBD2, each matching 7 bases. CDR1 is SGHVS, CDR2 FNYEAQ, per germline. The CDR3 extends over 13 amino acids. V shed 5 bases and J shed 6 bases, with 11 bases lying between them. This CDR3 reads CASSQGGVNEQFF. In DNA form, the CDR3 reads TGTGCCAGCAGCCAGGGGGGGGTCAATGAGCAGTTCTTC.

V and J are TRBV6-1 and TRBJ2-5, with 7 bases identical to TRBD1. The CDR3 length is 13 residues. Germline CDR1 is MNHNS and CDR2 is SASEGT. With 4 bases clipped from V and 5 bases from J, the junction kept 4 bases outside the gene matches. The CDR3 region has the DNA TGTGCCAGCAGTGGACAGGGCTCGGAGACCCAGTACTTC. Residues: CASSGQGSETQYF.

This clonotype was seen more than once but under ten times. CDR3 region: CASRNRGAYGYTF. The CDR3 nucleotides read TGTGCCAGCAGAAACAGGGGGGCCTATGGCTACACCTTC. The chain links TRBV28 to TRBJ1-2; 8 bases line up with TRBD1. The CDR3 spans 13 residues. Germline CDR1 is MDHEN and CDR2 is SYDVKM. V trimming: 6 bases; J trimming: 4 bases; junction bases outside the gene matches: 4.

The chain joins TRBV27 to TRBJ2-1; 15 positions match TRBD2. CDR1 MNHEY and CDR2 SMNVEV come from the germline V gene (reference sequence). The CDR3 has 14 residues. V gave up 2 bases and J gave up 12 bases; unmatched junction bases: 2. Here the CDR3 DNA reads TGTGCCAGCAGTTTAGGGACTAGCGGGGGGATGCAGTTCTTC. Translating it yields CASSLGTSGGMQFF.

This clonotype was counted a few times. J is TRBJ2-1 and V is TRBV7-6; possibly TRBD1 or TRBD2 for D (5 bases each). The germline gives CDR1 SGHVS, CDR2 FNYEAQ. CDR3 length equals 14 residues. Trimming cost V 3 bases and J 3 bases, with 9 bases left between them. The CDR3 DNA is TGTGCCAGCAGCTTTGGGGGAAACTACAATGAGCAGTTCTTC. This translates into CASSFGGNYNEQFF.

This clonotype was counted between two and nine times. The rearrangement uses TRBV7-9 and TRBJ1-5; possible D gene TRBD1, 6 bases. Germline CDR1 and CDR2: SEHNR and FQNEAQ (reference sequence). V dropped 4 bases and J dropped 5 bases, with 9 bases sitting between them. This CDR3 spans 13 amino acids. The CDR3 region is CASSWGLDQPQHF. The CDR3 DNA follows: TGTGCCAGCAGCTGGGGGCTCGATCAGCCCCAGCATTTT.

This clonotype was recorded a few times. The V call is TRBV7-6, the J call TRBJ2-7, with TRBD2 matching over 7 bases. Germline assignment: CDR1 SGHVS and CDR2 FNYEAQ. Germline trimming cut 1 base from V and 2 bases from J; bases unmatched to any gene: 8. The CDR3 length is 16 residues. CDR3 sequence (DNA): TGTGCCAGCAGCTTAGGGGGGAGACTAGCTACCTACGAGCAGTACTTC. It encodes CASSLGGRLATYEQYF.

The chain joins TRBV12-3 or TRBV12-4 to TRBJ2-7; no clear D gene. The length of the CDR3 is 14 residues. The ends were cut back, 0 bases at V and 1 base at J, with 7 bases in the middle. As DNA, the CDR3 is TGTGCCAGCAGTTTAGCGGCGTCTTCCTACGAGCAGTACTTC. Its protein product is CASSLAASSYEQYF.

This clonotype was observed a handful of times. The chain joins TRBV5-6 to TRBJ2-7; 9 positions agree with TRBD1. CDR1 SGHDT and CDR2 YYEEEE come from the germline V gene. V gave up 0 bases and J gave up 0 bases; unmatched junction bases: 13. CDR3 length equals 19 residues. CDR3 in amino acids: CASSLANLWGQGYSYEQYF. CDR3 DNA: TGTGCCAGCAGCTTGGCCAACCTTTGGGGACAGGGATACTCCTACGAGCAGTACTTC.

This chain connects TRBV11-2 to TRBJ1-1; D uncertain. From germline, CDR1 is SGHAT and CDR2 FQNNGV. V lost 1 base and J 6 bases, leaving 12 bases between the germline ends. The CDR3 covers 14 residues. The CDR3 sequence: CASSLGNQRAEAFF. The CDR3 nucleotides read TGTGCCAGCAGCTTAGGAAACCAGAGAGCTGAAGCTTTCTTT. The full variable domain, completed using reference TRBV11-2 and TRBJ1-1, is EAGVAQSPRYKIIEKRQSVAFWCNPISGHATLYWYQQILGQGPKLLIQFQNNGVVDDSQLPKDRFSAERLKGVDSTLKIQPAKLEDSAVYLCASSLGNQRAEAFFGQGTRLTVV.

This clonotype was counted a few times. This chain's CDR3 is CASSFIFPRDRFFSGNTIYF. CDR3 in DNA: TGTGCCAGCAGCTTTATTTTCCCACGGGACCGCTTTTTCTCTGGAAACACCATATATTTT. This sequence joins TRBV11-2 and TRBJ1-3; possible D gene TRBD1, 5 bases. V dropped 3 bases and J dropped 0 bases, with 24 bases sitting between them. The CDR3 extends over 20 amino acids. CDR1 SGHAT and CDR2 FQNNGV come from the germline V gene.

This clonotype appeared a few times. This chain connects TRBV20-1 to TRBJ1-1; a weak D match, TRBD1 (6 bases). In germline, CDR1 is DFQATT, CDR2 SNEGSKA (reference sequence). V was cut by 2 bases and J by 6 bases, with 19 bases left in between. The CDR3 contains 15 residues. Here the CDR3 reads CSARIAQGWEAEAFF. The CDR3 nucleotides read TGCAGTGCTAGAATTGCACAGGGTTGGGAAGCTGAAGCTTTCTTT.

This clonotype was observed a handful of times. The V and J genes are TRBV6-5 and TRBJ1-1, with 7 bases that match TRBD1. Germline V lookup: CDR1 MNHEY, CDR2 SVGAGI. CDR3 length: 16 residues. Trimming removed 2 bases from V and 7 bases from J; junction bases left unmatched: 13. Here the CDR3 reads CASSYIRGTVGHEAFF. The CDR3 nucleotides are TGTGCCAGCAGTTACATCCGGGGGACAGTGGGCCATGAAGCTTTCTTT.

This rearrangement joins TRBV11-2 to TRBJ2-5, with a weak D call TRBD2 (7 bases). Germline V gene lookup returns CDR1 SGHAT and CDR2 FQNNGV. The germline V and J ends were trimmed by 2 bases and 4 bases, with 23 bases remaining between them. This CDR3 has 18 amino acids. The CDR3 DNA reads TGTGCCAGCAGCTTATTTGGGGGGAGGAGGGGGGGCACAGAGACCCAGTACTTC. It encodes CASSLFGGRRGGTETQYF.

V and J are TRBV9 and TRBJ2-2; D unresolved. V lost 0 bases to trimming and J lost 5 bases, with 8 bases between them. The CDR3 sequence is 14 residues long. Germline V gives CDR1 SGDLS, CDR2 YYNGEE. The CDR3 sequence: CASSVARGTGELFF. The CDR3 bases are TGTGCCAGCAGCGTAGCTCGTGGGACCGGGGAGCTGTTTTTT.